One and the same sample provided the 11 T cell receptor beta chains below, sequenced in a study of spatial heterogeneity in lung cancer. Time point: sample taken at primary tumor resection. No cognate antigen is known for these TCRs. From the 5' RACE reads, TCRdb called clonotypes with MiXCR, one entry per CDR3 protein. The repertoire holds 7,000 to 8,000 distinct CDR3 sequences, with approximately 8.3% as singletons. Study-wide findings and caveats: Counts of expanded alpha and beta TCRs within tumors tracked the tumor nonsynonymous mutation count.

This sample comprised lung tumor tissue, obtained at surgery. These receptors originate from a male donor with early-stage non-small cell lung cancer.

This clonotype was seen many times. The chain carries TRBV12-3 or TRBV12-4 and TRBJ2-2; D might be TRBD2 (6 bases). Trimming cost V 6 bases and J 2 bases, with 10 bases left between them. The CDR3 is made up of 14 amino acids. Written as DNA, the CDR3 is TGTGCCAGCAGGGGGGACTCCAACACCGGGGAGCTGTTTTTT. Amino acids: CASRGDSNTGELFF.

A word on this clonotype: This sequence may be a read error, since a much larger clone differs from it by one base. The rearrangement links TRBV7-2 to TRBJ2-7, with TRBD1 matching 7 bases. Germline V gives CDR1 SGHTA, CDR2 FQGNSA. The CDR3 spans 14 residues. V was clipped by 3 bases and J by 6 bases; unmatched bases: 8. CDR3 loop: CASSFTGADIEQYF. The CDR3 DNA reads TGTGCCAGCAGCTTTACAGGGGCAGATATCGAGCAGTACTTC. The whole variable domain, remainder taken from reference TRBV7-2 and TRBJ2-7, is GAGVSQSPSNKVTEKGKDVELRCDPISGHTALYWYRQSLGQGLEFLIYFQGNSAPDKSGLPSDRFSAERTGGSVSTLTIQRTQQEDSAVYLCASSFTGADIEQYFGPGTRLTVT.

This clonotype qualifies as medium-sized. DNA of the CDR3: TGTGCCAGCAGCTCTGGACCAGACAATGAGCAGTTCTTC. This gives the protein CASSSGPDNEQFF. J is TRBJ2-1 and V is TRBV7-2; D is unclear. The length of the CDR3 is 13 residues. Germline values: CDR1 SGHTA, CDR2 FQGNSA. V gave up 4 bases and J gave up 5 bases, with 9 bases separating them.

This clonotype was counted at least ten times. J is TRBJ2-7 and V is TRBV6-1; 9 bases agree with TRBD2. This CDR3 has 15 amino acids. CDR1 MNHNS and CDR2 SASEGT come from the germline V gene. After removal of 6 bases from V and 3 bases from J, the junction contained 9 bases not matched to a gene. CDR3 nucleotides: TGTGCCAGCAGGCTAGACCCTAGCGGGATCTACGAGCAGTACTTC. Translating it yields CASRLDPSGIYEQYF.

By frequency in the sample, this clonotype is medium-sized (0.01 to 0.1%). This chain uses TRBV7-6 with TRBJ2-7; D unclear. V lost 2 bases and J 3 bases, leaving 14 bases between the germline ends. The germline gives CDR1 SGHVS, CDR2 FNYEAQ. CDR3 length: 15 amino acids. CDR3 sequence reads: CASSLSGPLGYEQYF. As DNA, the CDR3 is TGTGCCAGCAGCTTATCGGGCCCCCTCGGCTACGAGCAGTACTTC.

V and J are TRBV5-4 and TRBJ2-5; TRBD2 matches at 7 bases. From germline, CDR1 is SGHNT and CDR2 YYREEE (reference sequence). V was clipped by 1 base and J by 4 bases; unmatched bases: 7. This CDR3 comprises 15 residues. CDR3 protein: CASSLIGRQRETQYF. The CDR3 DNA reads TGTGCCAGCAGCTTGATCGGGAGGCAGAGAGAGACCCAGTACTTC.

The table lists this clonotype with many counts. V and J are TRBV29-1 and TRBJ2-7, with TRBD1 matching 8 bases. This CDR3 has 11 amino acids. CDR1 and CDR2 from the germline V gene are SQVTM and ANQGSEA. The V and J ends lost 6 bases and 5 bases, in that order; junction bases with no gene match: 3. The CDR3 spells CSVRTGNEQYF. CDR3 sequence (DNA): TGCAGCGTGCGGACAGGGAACGAGCAGTACTTC.

This clonotype is labeled as medium-sized (0.01 to 0.1%). This sequence joins TRBV4-1 and TRBJ1-3; D is unclear. In germline, CDR1 is MGHRA, CDR2 YSYEKL. This CDR3 is 14 amino acids long. The V end lost 2 bases, the J end lost 0 bases, and 5 bases lay between the germline ends. In DNA form, the CDR3 reads TGCGCCAGCAGCCAACTAGGCTCTGGAAACACCATATATTTT. Translation gives CASSQLGSGNTIYF.

The chain recombines TRBV10-3 with TRBJ2-1; tentatively, D is TRBD1 (6 bases). CDR3 length: 12 residues. Germline CDR1 and CDR2: ENHRY and SYGVKD. Trimming left V 10 bases short and J 8 bases short, with 15 bases between. The CDR3 DNA sequence: TGTGCCACAGGACCCAGGGGAGATGAGCAGTTCTTC. This gives the protein CATGPRGDEQFF.

This clonotype was picked up many times. This sequence joins TRBV5-1 and TRBJ2-3; 9 positions match TRBD2. The CDR3 loop spans 14 amino acids. Germline V gene lookup returns CDR1 SGHRS and CDR2 YFSETQ. The V and J ends lost 4 bases and 4 bases, in that order; junction bases with no gene match: 4. The CDR3 region is CASSGGRVSDTQYF. The CDR3 nucleotides read TGCGCCAGCAGCGGCGGGAGGGTGTCAGATACGCAGTATTTT.

This clonotype is labeled medium-sized (0.01 to 0.1%). V gene TRBV5-1 combines with J gene TRBJ2-5; D is ambiguous. There are 15 residues in the CDR3. Trimming pared 0 bases from V and 0 bases from J, leaving 9 bases between. From germline, CDR1 is SGHRS and CDR2 YFSETQ. In DNA form, the CDR3 reads TGCGCCAGCAGCTTGGGGCGGACGTACCAAGAGACCCAGTACTTC. Its protein is CASSLGRTYQETQYF.